This TCR beta chain was sequenced for a study of identical twins. Looked up from germline, CDR1 is MNHEY and CDR2 is SVGAGI. Trimming cost V 2 bases and J 2 bases, with 14 bases left between them. The CDR3 spans 16 residues. A single record per CDR3 protein comes from TCRdb applying MiXCR to the 5' RACE reads. The sample shows about 240,000 distinct CDR3 sequences, over 9.5% of them seen only once. This clonotype has only a few counts. This TCR derives from a man aged 50-59 years in good health. This chain joins TRBV6-5 and TRBJ2-3; the D is unclear. The sequenced sample was memory T cells sorted from blood. The CDR3 DNA reads TGTGCCAGCAGTTACATTGGTGCAGAGCTCACAGATACGCAGTATTTT. Protein: CASSYIGAELTDTQYF.